The 30 T cell receptor beta chains given below trace back to one sample, sequenced in a study of a mutant IDH1 vaccine in newly diagnosed glioma. TCRdb keeps only in-frame clones here, not all; method: immunoSEQ multiplex PCR. The sample has approximately 32,000 clones; around 58% are singletons. The time point is: week 5, during vaccination. All doses held 300 ug of mutant IDH1 20-mer peptide, with topical imiquimod. Which antigens these TCRs recognize remains unknown. The material was PBMCs, obtained from a glioma patient whose treatment included an IDH1 peptide vaccine. Receptors were obtained from a woman aged 18-29 years with glioma.

The table lists this clone with a few counts. The gene calls are TRBV29-1 and TRBJ2-1, with TRBD2 as a possible D gene (5 bases). Germline CDR1 reads SQVTM; CDR2 reads ANQGSEA. This CDR3 region has 12 residues. V shed 2 bases and J shed 12 bases, with 14 bases lying between them. The DNA of the CDR3 is TGCAGCGTTGAACCTACCGTCGCGGGGCAGTTCTTC. Its translation: CSVEPTVAGQFF.

V is TRBV30 and J is TRBJ1-5, with D tentatively TRBD1 (6 bases). Trimming cost V 1 base and J 9 bases, with 10 bases left between them. The germline CDR1 and CDR2 sequences are GTSNPN and SVGIG (reference sequence). This CDR3 spans 12 amino acids. Here the CDR3 reads CAWSEGGWPQHF. For the CDR3, the DNA is TGTGCCTGGAGTGAAGGGGGATGGCCCCAGCATTTT. Based on the CDR3 plus reference TRBV30 and TRBJ1-5, the full variable domain is SQTIHQWPATLVQPVGSPLSLECTVEGTSNPNLYWYRQAAGRGLQLLFYSVGIGQISSEVPQNLSASRPQDRQFILSSKKLLLSDSGFYLCAWSEGGWPQHFGDGTRLSIL.

The V call is TRBV15, the J call TRBJ1-3; D gene ambiguous. Germline-derived CDR1 and CDR2 are LNHNV and YYDKDF (reference sequence). CDR3 length: 13 residues. V lost 5 bases to trimming and J lost 8 bases, with 13 bases between them. CDR3 sequence reads: CATSARRIDTIYF. The CDR3 DNA sequence: TGTGCCACCAGCGCCCGTCGGATTGACACCATATATTTT.

The gene calls are TRBV28 and TRBJ1-1, with 8 nucleotides matching TRBD1. V gave up 5 bases and J gave up 2 bases; unmatched junction bases: 13. Germline V gene lookup returns CDR1 MDHEN and CDR2 SYDVKM. CDR3 size: 17 residues. The CDR3 protein is CASSPRTGITLNTEAFF. The CDR3 bases are TGTGCCAGCAGTCCGCGGACAGGGATTACCTTAAACACTGAAGCTTTCTTT.

The chain has TRBV13 and TRBJ2-1; no definite D call. CDR1 is PRHDT, CDR2 FYEKMQ, per germline (reference sequence). The CDR3 consists of 14 residues. Trimming stripped 8 bases from V and 0 bases from J, with 11 bases between. The CDR3 here is CASLRLASYNEQFF. The CDR3, as DNA: TGTGCCAGCCTCCGCCTCGCCTCCTACAATGAGCAGTTCTTC.

The sample holds a few counts of this clone. The chain recombines TRBV4-2 with TRBJ1-1, with 7 bases aligning to TRBD1. The germline V gene has CDR1 LGHNA and CDR2 YNFKEQ. This CDR3 has 13 amino acids. Trimming removed 4 bases from V and 4 bases from J; junction bases left unmatched: 3. The CDR3 DNA reads as TGTGCCAGCAGCCCACAGGGGACCACTGAAGCTTTCTTT. It yields the protein CASSPQGTTEAFF.

V and J are TRBV7-9 and TRBJ1-2; weak D call: TRBD1 (6 bases). The V end was cut by 0 bases, the J end by 7 bases, with 9 bases between. This CDR3 has 13 amino acids. Germline lookup yields CDR1 SEHNR and CDR2 FQNEAQ (reference sequence). The CDR3: CASSLAVGAGYTF. The CDR3 nucleotides read TGTGCCAGCAGCTTAGCTGTGGGGGCTGGCTACACCTTC.

Only a few counts were recorded for this clone. The V gene is TRBV7-6, the J gene TRBJ2-5; the D gene is possibly TRBD2 (6 bases). Germline values: CDR1 SGHVS, CDR2 FNYEAQ. The CDR3 spans 18 residues. V was clipped by 2 bases and J by 5 bases, with 24 bases between them. This chain's CDR3 is CASSLRQRGRPSEETQYF. DNA of the CDR3: TGTGCCAGCAGCTTAAGACAAAGGGGCAGACCTAGCGAGGAGACCCAGTACTTC.

In this sample, this clone turned up once. The V gene is TRBV7-8, the J gene TRBJ1-2, with TRBD1 matching 9 bases. This CDR3 is 16 amino acids long. Losses at the gene ends were 2 bases for V and 5 bases for J; bases not matched to a gene: 9. CDR1 SGHVS and CDR2 FQNEAQ come from the germline V gene. In DNA form, the CDR3 reads TGTGCCAGCAGCTTACCCGGGACAGGACAGGGGTATGGCTACACCTTC. Its translation: CASSLPGTGQGYGYTF.

The chain employs TRBV5-4 and TRBJ1-1, with D possibly matching TRBD1 (6 bases). This CDR3 contains 14 residues. V shed 4 bases and J shed 4 bases, with 14 bases lying between them. Germline lookup yields CDR1 SGHNT and CDR2 YYREEE (reference sequence). In DNA form, the CDR3 reads TGTGCCAGCAGCGGGACAATCTCTATCACTGAAGCTTTCTTT. Translated: CASSGTISITEAFF. The full variable domain, in which reference TRBV5-4 and TRBJ1-1 provide the parts outside the CDR3, is ETGVTQSPTHLIKTRGQQVTLRCSSQSGHNTVSWYQQALGQGPQFIFQYYREEENGRGNFPPRFSGLQFPNYSSELNVNALELDDSALYLCASSGTISITEAFFGQGTRLTVV.

The genes are TRBV9 and TRBJ2-1; D may be TRBD1 or TRBD2 (5 bases each). Germline loops: CDR1 SGDLS, CDR2 YYNGEE. The CDR3 consists of 19 residues. Deletions cut 0 bases from V and 8 bases from J, with 27 bases between. In DNA, the CDR3 is TGTGCCAGCAGCGTAGTAGTCGGCACGGGACGACCTTGTCCCTATGAGCAGTTCTTC. Its protein product is CASSVVVGTGRPCPYEQFF.

V gene TRBV7-2 combines with J gene TRBJ2-3, with D tentatively TRBD1 or TRBD2 (5 bases each). Per the germline V gene, CDR1 is SGHTA and CDR2 is FQGNSA. This CDR3 region has 13 residues. Trimming left V 5 bases short and J 4 bases short, with 10 bases between. The CDR3 region has the DNA TGTGCCAGCAGCAGGGGAGACTCAGATACGCAGTATTTT. This sequence encodes CASSRGDSDTQYF. The full variable domain, its missing parts supplied by reference TRBV7-2 and TRBJ2-3, is GAGVSQSPSNKVTEKGKDVELRCDPISGHTALYWYRQSLGQGLEFLIYFQGNSAPDKSGLPSDRFSAERTGGSVSTLTIQRTQQEDSAVYLCASSRGDSDTQYFGPGTRLTVL.

The V gene is TRBV6-6, the J gene TRBJ1-2, with TRBD1 identical over 7 bases. There are 13 residues in the CDR3. The germline gives CDR1 MNHNY, CDR2 SVGAGI (reference sequence). With 6 bases clipped from V and 5 bases from J, the junction kept 6 bases outside the gene matches. CDR3 bases: TGTGCCAGCAGCCGGGGACAGAATTATGGCTACACCTTC. As protein: CASSRGQNYGYTF.

V is TRBV14 and J is TRBJ1-1; no clear D. The CDR3 consists of 16 residues. Germline values: CDR1 SGHDN, CDR2 FVKESK. The V end was cut by 0 bases, the J end by 0 bases, with 11 bases between. The CDR3 loop is CASSQDLMRLNTEAFF. CDR3 coding DNA: TGTGCCAGCAGCCAAGATCTAATGCGATTGAACACTGAAGCTTTCTTT.

The CDR3 coding sequence is TGTGCCAGCAGCTTGCGAGGCGGCTACACCTTC. Encoded protein: CASSLRGGYTF. The chain recombines TRBV7-2 with TRBJ1-2; no firm D call. Deletions cut 3 bases from V and 8 bases from J, with 7 bases between. CDR1 and CDR2 from the germline V gene are SGHTA and FQGNSA. This CDR3 has 11 residues.

This clone was observed a few times. The genes are TRBV23-1 and TRBJ1-5, with D unclear. TRBV23-1 falls under the ORF class, with uncertain function. The CDR3 covers 19 residues. V lost 4 bases and J 0 bases, leaving 22 bases between the germline ends. Written as DNA, the CDR3 is TGCGCCAGCAGTCTCATGTTCCCAATGGGAGAATATAGCAATCAGCCCCAGCATTTT. Translated: CASSLMFPMGEYSNQPQHF.

The genes are TRBV18 and TRBJ2-3; D is perhaps TRBD2 (7 bases). Germline V gives CDR1 KGHSH, CDR2 LQKENI. V gave up 3 bases and J gave up 6 bases, with 19 bases separating them. The CDR3 spans 16 residues. In nucleotides, the CDR3 is TGTGCCAGCTCACCCTTCGGGGGGCCTATTTCGGATACGCAGTATTTT. Its translation is CASSPFGGPISDTQYF.

The chain carries TRBV4-2 and TRBJ2-7; possible D gene TRBD2, 5 bases. CDR1 is LGHNA, CDR2 YNFKEQ, per germline. The V and J ends lost 1 base and 4 bases respectively, with 14 bases between them. The CDR3 is made up of 15 amino acids. DNA of the CDR3: TGTGCCAGCAGCCAAGCCCCAACTAGTTTTTACGAGCAGTACTTC. Residues: CASSQAPTSFYEQYF.

This CDR3 is CASSPSRWQGSDTQYF. CDR3 in DNA: TGTGCCAGTAGTCCGAGTCGGTGGCAGGGGTCAGATACGCAGTATTTT. The chain couples TRBV19 to TRBJ2-3; the D gene is possibly TRBD1 (6 bases). Trimming cost V 5 bases and J 4 bases, with 19 bases left between them. CDR1 LNHDA and CDR2 SQIVND come from the germline V gene (reference sequence). CDR3 length: 16 residues.

CDR3 bases: TGTGCCAGTAGTACTTACAGGGGTCGTGGAAACTACGAGCAGTACTTC. This translates into CASSTYRGRGNYEQYF. The chain couples TRBV19 to TRBJ2-7, with 7 nucleotides matching TRBD1. The germline gives CDR1 LNHDA, CDR2 SQIVND (reference sequence). The CDR3 has 16 residues. V was clipped by 4 bases and J by 3 bases; unmatched bases: 12.

The CDR3 is CATSRVGNTGELFF. As DNA, the CDR3 is TGTGCCACCAGCAGAGTAGGGAACACCGGGGAGCTGTTTTTT. The V call is TRBV15, the J call TRBJ2-2; D uncertain. This CDR3 is built from 14 residues. The V end lost 1 base, the J end lost 1 base, and 4 bases lay between the germline ends. CDR1 and CDR2 (germline): LNHNV, YYDKDF (reference sequence). The variable domain in full, with the rest retrieved from reference TRBV15 and TRBJ2-2, is DAMVIQNPRYQVTQFGKPVTLSCSQTLNHNVMYWYQQKSSQAPKLLFHYYDKDFNNEADTPDNFQSRRPNTSFCFLDIRSPGLGDTAMYLCATSRVGNTGELFFGEGSRLTVL.

This clone turned up a few times. The chain uses TRBV7-2 and TRBJ2-2; D is unresolved. The CDR3 has 14 residues. Trimming removed 1 base at V and 2 bases at J, with 5 bases between. Germline V gives CDR1 SGHTA, CDR2 FQGNSA. DNA for the CDR3: TGTGCCAGCAGCTTAGTACACAACACCGGGGAGCTGTTTTTT. It encodes CASSLVHNTGELFF.

The J gene is TRBJ2-7, the V gene TRBV4-2; D unresolved. V was cut by 0 bases and J by 0 bases, with 12 bases left in between. Germline-derived CDR1 and CDR2 are LGHNA and YNFKEQ. The CDR3 extends over 16 amino acids. The CDR3 protein is CASSQDYPGSSYEQYF. CDR3 coding DNA: TGTGCCAGCAGCCAAGATTATCCGGGTTCCTCCTACGAGCAGTACTTC.

The CDR3 spells CASSSYILSGNEQFF. The CDR3, as DNA: TGTGCCAGCAGCTCTTACATCTTAAGTGGCAATGAGCAGTTCTTC. This sequence joins TRBV13 and TRBJ2-1; no definite D call. The CDR3 consists of 15 residues. Germline V lookup: CDR1 PRHDT, CDR2 FYEKMQ (reference sequence). The ends were cut back, 4 bases at V and 6 bases at J, with 16 bases in the middle. Full variable domain (outside the CDR3, taken from reference TRBV13 and TRBJ2-1): AAGVIQSPRHLIKEKRETATLKCYPIPRHDTVYWYQQGPGQDPQFLISFYEKMQSDKGSIPDRFSAQQFSDYHSELNMSSLELGDSALYFCASSSYILSGNEQFFGPGTRLTVL.

This clone was seen a handful of times. The J gene is TRBJ2-2, the V gene TRBV7-2; 9 nucleotides line up with TRBD2. The CDR3 spans 15 residues. After removal of 2 bases from V and 4 bases from J, the junction contained 2 bases not matched to a gene. Germline V gives CDR1 SGHTA, CDR2 FQGNSA. This chain's CDR3 is CASSLLAGSTGELFF. The CDR3 region has the DNA TGTGCCAGCAGCTTACTAGCGGGGAGCACCGGGGAGCTGTTTTTT.

This clone was seen only a few times. The chain couples TRBV2 to TRBJ1-6; TRBD1 agrees at 7 bases. Germline V lookup: CDR1 SNHLY, CDR2 FYNNEI. CDR3 length: 15 residues. With 6 bases clipped from V and 5 bases from J, the junction kept 7 bases outside the gene matches. CDR3: CASRGGTDNNSPLHF. The CDR3 DNA reads as TGTGCCAGCAGAGGAGGGACAGATAATAATTCACCCCTCCACTTT. Together with reference TRBV2 and TRBJ1-6, the CDR3 gives the full variable domain: EPEVTQTPSHQVTQMGQEVILRCVPISNHLYFYWYRQILGQKVEFLVSFYNNEISEKSEIFDDQFSVERPDGSNFTLKIRSTKLEDSAMYFCASRGGTDNNSPLHFGNGTRLTVT.

The CDR3, as DNA: TGTGCCAGCTCAGAACTAGCGGGGGGCCGAGATGAGCAGTTCTTC. Residues: CASSELAGGRDEQFF. This chain links TRBV18 with TRBJ2-1; 12 nucleotides match TRBD2. V was pared by 5 bases and J by 8 bases, with 7 bases of the junction left unmatched. The CDR3 extends over 15 amino acids. The germline CDR1 and CDR2 sequences are KGHSH and LQKENI.

The J gene is TRBJ1-4, the V gene TRBV7-6, with D tentatively TRBD1 (5 bases). V lost 8 bases and J lost 4, with 11 bases in between. The CDR3 spans 13 residues. Germline CDR1 is SGHVS and CDR2 is FNYEAQ. Here the CDR3 reads CASGSGGNEKLFF. CDR3 sequence (DNA): TGTGCCAGCGGATCCGGGGGTAATGAAAAACTGTTTTTT.

In DNA, the CDR3 is TGTGCCAGCGGGCCCTCGGGGACTGAAGCTTTCTTT. It specifies CASGPSGTEAFF. V usage is TRBV14 and J usage is TRBJ1-1; no definite D call. In germline, CDR1 is SGHDN, CDR2 FVKESK. The CDR3 extends over 12 amino acids. The germline V and J ends were trimmed by 8 bases and 5 bases, with 12 bases remaining between them.

The chain has TRBV10-3 and TRBJ1-4, with D unclear. The length of the CDR3 is 13 residues. Looked up from germline, CDR1 is ENHRY and CDR2 is SYGVKD. The V gene lost 6 bases and the J gene lost 7 bases, with 12 bases spanning the gap. Here the CDR3 DNA reads TGTGCCATCAGACGCGGACGGGGTGAAAAACTGTTTTTT. The encoded protein is CAIRRGRGEKLFF.